One and the same sample provided the 24 T cell receptor beta chains below, sequenced in a study of control samples from healthy donors and cancer patients. Using immunoSEQ multiplex PCR, the repertoire was profiled, and TCRdb retains in-frame clones only, with some absent. This sample has some 150,000 clones; 93% occur once, and the top ten carry more than 2%. Sequenced input: blood. These receptors were collected from a man aged 45-60 years in good health.

The rearrangement joins TRBV5-1 to TRBJ2-1, with D possibly matching TRBD1 (6 bases). Germline loops: CDR1 SGHRS, CDR2 YFSETQ. The CDR3 is made up of 15 amino acids. V was cut by 0 bases and J by 6 bases, with 13 bases left in between. In nucleotides, the CDR3 is TGCGCCAGCAGCTTGGCCCAGGGGTCGGGCAATGAGCAGTTCTTC. This codes for CASSLAQGSGNEQFF.

The rearrangement links TRBV27 to TRBJ1-1; TRBD1 matches at 8 bases. The CDR3 contains 10 residues. Germline assignment: CDR1 MNHEY and CDR2 SMNVEV (reference sequence). Trimming cost V 10 bases and J 11 bases; bases outside gene matches: 6. The CDR3 spells CANPRGRAFF. CDR3 DNA sequence: TGTGCCAACCCCAGGGGGCGTGCTTTCTTT.

V usage is TRBV5-1 and J usage is TRBJ2-2; the match to TRBD1 covers 8 bases. This CDR3 comprises 15 residues. Looked up from germline, CDR1 is SGHRS and CDR2 is YFSETQ. Losses at the gene ends were 4 bases for V and 5 bases for J; bases not matched to a gene: 7. CDR3 sequence: CASSRGQGVTGELFF. In nucleotides, the CDR3 is TGCGCCAGCAGCCGTGGACAGGGAGTGACCGGGGAGCTGTTTTTT.

The chain is built from TRBV19 and TRBJ1-4; 10 bases are a match to TRBD1. The germline V gene has CDR1 LNHDA and CDR2 SQIVND (reference sequence). V was clipped by 5 bases and J by 3 bases; unmatched bases: 3. This CDR3 is built from 15 residues. The CDR3 loop is CASSRDRGSNEKLFF. In DNA, the CDR3 is TGTGCCAGTAGTCGGGACAGGGGCTCTAATGAAAAACTGTTTTTT.

The chain's CDR3 is CASSQQIRGRSGNTIYF. The CDR3 nucleotides are TGCGCCAGCAGCCAACAGATCCGGGGGCGCTCTGGAAACACCATATATTTT. This chain links TRBV4-1 with TRBJ1-3; maybe TRBD1 (6 bases). This CDR3 spans 17 amino acids. Germline V gene lookup returns CDR1 MGHRA and CDR2 YSYEKL. Deletions cut 2 bases from V and 0 bases from J, with 14 bases between.

The chain links TRBV28 to TRBJ2-7; 8 bases map to TRBD1. Germline-derived CDR1 and CDR2 are MDHEN and SYDVKM. The CDR3 runs 15 residues. Trimming removed 3 bases from V and 1 base from J; junction bases left unmatched: 5. CDR3 amino acids: CASSFLQGGSYEQYF. Here the CDR3 DNA reads TGTGCCAGCAGTTTTCTACAGGGGGGTTCCTACGAGCAGTACTTC.

The rearrangement uses TRBV7-3 and TRBJ2-5; 7 positions match TRBD2. V lost 3 bases, J lost 5 bases, and 6 bases stayed unmatched. CDR1 and CDR2 from the germline V gene are SGHTA and FQGTGA. The CDR3 runs 14 residues. In DNA form, the CDR3 reads TGTGCCAGCAGCTTGACTCAGGGAGGGGAGACCCAGTACTTC. This gives the protein CASSLTQGGETQYF.

This sequence joins TRBV3-1 (or the pseudogene TRBV3-2) and TRBJ2-7, with D tentatively TRBD1 (6 bases). The germline gives CDR1 LGHDT, CDR2 YNNKEL (reference sequence). V was cut by 2 bases and J by 1 base, with 9 bases left in between. CDR3 length: 14 amino acids. CDR3 nucleotides: TGTGCCAGCAGCCAAACAACAGGGTCCTACGAGCAGTACTTC. The encoded protein is CASSQTTGSYEQYF.

The chain couples TRBV11-2 to TRBJ2-3; TRBD2 agrees at 7 bases. Trimming removed 3 bases from V and 5 bases from J; junction bases left unmatched: 8. This CDR3 contains 15 residues. Germline CDR1 SGHAT, CDR2 FQNNGV. CDR3 region: CASSLSSGVGDTQYF. The CDR3 nucleotides read TGTGCCAGCAGCTTGTCCAGCGGGGTGGGAGATACGCAGTATTTT.

The V call is TRBV28, the J call TRBJ2-5; TRBD2 agrees at 8 bases. With 3 bases clipped from V and 5 bases from J, the junction kept 20 bases outside the gene matches. The length of the CDR3 is 19 residues. Per germline, CDR1 MDHEN and CDR2 SYDVKM. This chain's CDR3 is CASSLRLYPTRGGLETQYF. The CDR3 bases are TGTGCCAGCAGTTTGAGATTATACCCCACTCGCGGGGGGCTGGAGACCCAGTACTTC.

The chain links TRBV19 to TRBJ2-7; 15 bases are shared with TRBD2. Germline V gives CDR1 LNHDA, CDR2 SQIVND (reference sequence). This CDR3 contains 18 residues. With V trimmed by 7 bases and J by 0 bases, 10 bases remained unmatched. CDR3 DNA sequence: TGTGCCAGTACCAAGGGACTAGCGGGAGGCCTCTTCTCCTACGAGCAGTACTTC. Residues: CASTKGLAGGLFSYEQYF. The full variable domain, with the rest looked up from reference TRBV19 and TRBJ2-7, is DGGITQSPKYLFRKEGQNVTLSCEQNLNHDAMYWYRQDPGQGLRLIYYSQIVNDFQKGDIAEGYSVSREKKESFPLTVTSAQKNPTAFYLCASTKGLAGGLFSYEQYFGPGTRLTVT.

This clone was found once. The chain couples TRBV30 to TRBJ2-3; TRBD2 matches at 9 bases. The V segment lost 0 bases and the J segment 2 bases; nucleotides outside the gene matches: 9. CDR1 and CDR2 (germline): GTSNPN, SVGIG (reference sequence). The CDR3 has 17 amino acids. CDR3 residues: CAWSVGRLADHTDTQYF. CDR3 DNA: TGTGCCTGGAGTGTAGGGCGACTAGCGGACCACACAGATACGCAGTATTTT.

The rearrangement joins TRBV5-1 to TRBJ2-7; D gene unclear. Germline V gene sequence: CDR1 SGHRS, CDR2 YFSETQ. The CDR3 spans 14 residues. V gave up 5 bases and J gave up 2 bases, with 14 bases separating them. The CDR3 here is CASRPSVGAYEQYF. In nucleotides, the CDR3 is TGCGCCAGCAGGCCGTCGGTTGGAGCCTACGAGCAGTACTTC.

The chain recombines TRBV9 with TRBJ2-7; 8 positions agree with TRBD1. The V gene end was trimmed by 0 bases and the J gene end by 3 bases; junction bases not matched to a gene: 5. The CDR3 extends over 15 amino acids. Germline V CDR1 and CDR2: SGDLS, YYNGEE. CDR3 DNA: TGTGCCAGCAGCGTAGGTACAGGGGGGAACTACGAGCAGTACTTC. Translated: CASSVGTGGNYEQYF.

The rearrangement links TRBV4-1 to TRBJ2-1; possibly TRBD1 or TRBD2 for D (5 bases each). The CDR3 covers 16 residues. Germline-derived CDR1 and CDR2 are MGHRA and YSYEKL. Trimming took 0 bases from V and 6 from J, leaving 15 bases between them. The DNA for the CDR3 is TGCGCCAGCAGCCAAGATTTCTCGGGACGCTTCAATGAGCAGTTCTTC. Protein: CASSQDFSGRFNEQFF.

This sequence joins TRBV7-9 and TRBJ1-1; D is unresolved. The germline V and J ends were trimmed by 1 base and 11 bases, with 14 bases remaining between them. The CDR3 is made up of 13 amino acids. Germline V lookup: CDR1 SEHNR, CDR2 FQNEAQ (reference sequence). The CDR3 here is CASSLDPRKGAFF. The CDR3 DNA reads TGTGCCAGCAGCTTAGATCCCAGGAAGGGCGCTTTCTTT.

The gene calls are TRBV14 and TRBJ2-4, with D unresolved. Germline CDR1 is SGHDN and CDR2 is FVKESK. The V gene lost 3 bases and the J gene lost 3 bases, with 6 bases spanning the gap. The CDR3 consists of 13 residues. The CDR3 nucleotides read TGTGCCAGCAGCCAGGGTGGCAAAAACATTCAGTACTTC. Translation gives CASSQGGKNIQYF.

The chain employs TRBV2 and TRBJ2-6; 8 bases fit TRBD1. The V segment lost 7 bases and the J segment 1 base; nucleotides outside the gene matches: 15. Germline CDR1 reads SNHLY; CDR2 reads FYNNEI. The CDR3 extends over 19 amino acids. The CDR3 loop is CASIPLGQGTFSGANVLTF. The CDR3 nucleotides are TGTGCCAGCATTCCCCTCGGACAGGGAACCTTTTCTGGGGCCAACGTCCTGACTTTC.

V is TRBV15 and J is TRBJ1-5; 7 bases map to TRBD1. CDR1 and CDR2 from the germline V gene are LNHNV and YYDKDF (reference sequence). J gave up 1 base and V 3 bases, and 3 bases lay outside the gene matches. The CDR3 extends over 15 amino acids. Here the CDR3 DNA reads TGTGCCACCAGCAGGGTACAGGGGAGCAATCAGCCCCAGCATTTT. Protein sequence: CATSRVQGSNQPQHF.

The V gene is TRBV24-1, the J gene TRBJ2-7; 14 nucleotides agree with TRBD2. V lost 5 bases and J lost 2; bases outside the gene matches: 1. The CDR3 length is 15 residues. From germline, CDR1 is KGHDR and CDR2 SFDVKD. As DNA, the CDR3 is TGTGCCACCAGTGGGACTAGCGGGGGGACCTACGAGCAGTACTTC. It specifies CATSGTSGGTYEQYF.

The chain uses TRBV6-5 and TRBJ2-7, with 7 nucleotides matching TRBD1. The CDR3 has 13 amino acids. With 6 bases clipped from V and 5 bases from J, the junction kept 7 bases outside the gene matches. The germline CDR1 and CDR2 sequences are MNHEY and SVGAGI. This CDR3 is CASRTGLVHEQYF. The CDR3 nucleotides are TGTGCCAGCAGGACAGGGCTGGTACACGAGCAGTACTTC.

The chain links TRBV6-6 to TRBJ1-5, with TRBD1 matching over 10 bases. Germline loops: CDR1 MNHNY, CDR2 SVGAGI (reference sequence). Germline trimming cut 2 bases from V and 6 bases from J; bases unmatched to any gene: 4. This CDR3 comprises 15 residues. DNA of the CDR3: TGTGCCAGCAGTTACGGGACAGGGGTTGGTCAGCCCCAGCATTTT. As protein: CASSYGTGVGQPQHF.

This rearrangement joins TRBV5-1 to TRBJ1-5; the D is unclear. V was trimmed by 4 bases and J by 1 base, leaving 6 bases between them. The CDR3 covers 13 residues. Germline loops: CDR1 SGHRS, CDR2 YFSETQ. CDR3 amino acids: CASSPGSNQPQHF. The CDR3 region has the DNA TGCGCCAGCAGCCCAGGAAGCAATCAGCCCCAGCATTTT. The whole variable domain, remainder taken from reference TRBV5-1 and TRBJ1-5, is KAGVTQTPRYLIKTRGQQVTLSCSPISGHRSVSWYQQTPGQGLQFLFEYFSETQRNKGNFPGRFSGRQFSNSRSEMNVSTLELGDSALYLCASSPGSNQPQHFGDGTRLSIL.

V usage is TRBV11-2 and J usage is TRBJ1-2, with D tentatively TRBD1 (6 bases). V gave up 4 bases and J gave up 7 bases, with 22 bases separating them. The CDR3 runs to 16 residues. The germline gives CDR1 SGHAT, CDR2 FQNNGV. CDR3 loop: CASSSVQGLKGFGYTF. CDR3 DNA sequence: TGTGCCAGCAGCTCAGTGCAGGGGCTAAAGGGGTTTGGCTACACCTTC.